This TCR beta chain was recovered during a study of radiation and T cells in renal cell carcinoma. The treatment: 15 Gy SBRT to primary tumor, nephrectomy 4 weeks later. Nephrectomy followed 15 Gy stereotactic body radiation by 4 weeks. This clone is judged medium-sized. Its antigen remains unknown. Profiling relied on immunoSEQ multiplex PCR, and the TCRdb table lists in-frame clones only, not all of them. The data contain almost 20,000 clones, roughly two thirds of them singletons. Study-wide points: Pretreatment tumor biopsies were lacking, so baseline clonotypes are unknown. Irradiated tumors held more dominant CDR3 motifs than control tumors. Sampling covered only roughly 1 g of each tumor.

V gave up 6 bases and J gave up 1 base, with 12 bases separating them. The germline CDR1 and CDR2 sequences are MNHNS and SASEGT. The CDR3 covers 14 residues. This sequence was found in a woman in her 70s with renal cell carcinoma. The specimen was tumor tissue, collected from a patient whose treatment included radiotherapy and nephrectomy. The chain couples TRBV6-1 to TRBJ1-2; D is undetermined. The CDR3 region has the DNA TGTGCCAGCAGCGTCGGTTGGGGTAACTATGGCTACACCTTC. Its translation is CASSVGWGNYGYTF.